This TCR beta chain was retrieved from a study of T cell responses to AZD1222 COVID-19 vaccine. Whole-study findings and limits: Baseline seropositives among AZD1222 recipients totaled only six. Rises in breadth and depth of Spike-specific TCRs came after two AZD1222 doses. There were vaccine-associated CD4 TCRs across spike, dominant at 160-218 and 743-854. White British people made up most donors, females outnumbered males, and clonal diversity was possibly underestimated.

The table came from immunoSEQ multiplex PCR; TCRdb's copy has only in-frame clones and leaves some out. The repertoire consists of 150,000 to 200,000 clones, with around 87% occurring once and the leading ten covering less than 3%. In the case of this clone: Its antigen is currently unknown.

V dropped 0 bases and J dropped 3 bases, with 6 bases sitting between them. Germline V CDR1 and CDR2: SGHRS, YFSETQ. The CDR3 runs to 13 residues. V and J are TRBV5-1 and TRBJ1-1; no clear D. The sequence came from an adult in good health. Sequences were derived from peripheral blood, sampled on day 0 of MenACWY control vaccination. The CDR3 bases are TGCGCCAGCAGCTTGGGAAGGGACACTGAAGCTTTCTTT. Its translation: CASSLGRDTEAFF.